A single sample gave rise to the 7 T cell receptor beta chains below, sequenced in a study of T-cell reconstitution after alpha-beta-depleted transplantation in children. Preparation of the TCRbeta library used unique molecular identifiers. TCRdb re-called the PCR reads with MiXCR, one entry per CDR3 protein. The sample records about 260,000 distinct CDR3 sequences, around 7.8% being singletons. Sample: PBMCs, mostly from graft donor cells, taken 180 days after TCRalphabeta/CD19-depleted stem cell transplant. The receptor set was obtained from a male patient between 5 and 17 years old who had a stem cell transplant for acute lymphoblastic leukemia, so the T cells may come from the graft donor.

This clonotype was seen repeatedly, ten times or more. The chain uses TRBV29-1 and TRBJ2-2; no clear D gene. This CDR3 region has 14 residues. Germline assignment: CDR1 SQVTM and CDR2 ANQGSEA. V lost 4 bases to trimming and J lost 5 bases, with 14 bases between them. In DNA, the CDR3 is TGCAGCGTTGGGGATCCGGTCCATACCGGGGAGCTGTTTTTT. It is translated as CSVGDPVHTGELFF.

This clonotype was picked up many times. J is TRBJ1-2 and V is TRBV9, with a weak D call TRBD1 (6 bases). V was cut by 3 bases and J by 6 bases, with 15 bases left in between. The germline gives CDR1 SGDLS, CDR2 YYNGEE. There are 14 residues in the CDR3. For the CDR3, the DNA is TGTGCCAGCAGCGGAGGAAACAGGGATCATGGCTACACCTTC. Its translation: CASSGGNRDHGYTF.

The sample holds many counts of this clonotype. The CDR3: CASSLDQFARVDTQYF. In nucleotides, the CDR3 is TGTGCCAGCAGCTTGGACCAGTTTGCCCGAGTAGATACGCAGTATTTT. The chain couples TRBV5-6 to TRBJ2-3; D ambiguous. With 0 bases removed from V and 5 bases from J, the gap between germline ends came to 16 bases. Germline V lookup: CDR1 SGHDT, CDR2 YYEEEE. The CDR3 runs to 16 residues.

With regard to this clonotype: A much larger clone differs by one base, so this may be a read error. The chain combines TRBV20-1 with TRBJ1-1; a weak D match, TRBD1 (5 bases). Germline V gene sequence: CDR1 DFQATT, CDR2 SNEGSKA (reference sequence). The CDR3 spans 16 residues. The chain's CDR3 is CCYRRDPERMNTEAFF. In nucleotides, the CDR3 is TGCTGCTACCGCCGGGACCCGGAGCGGATGAACACTGAAGCTTTCTTT.

This clonotype showed up many times. The J gene is TRBJ2-1, the V gene TRBV18; 8 nucleotides align to TRBD2. This CDR3 is 16 amino acids long. From germline, CDR1 is KGHSH and CDR2 LQKENI. The trim removed 0 bases at V and 4 bases at J, leaving 5 bases unmatched. The CDR3 region is CASSPPFGREYNEQFF. CDR3 DNA: TGTGCCAGCTCACCACCGTTCGGGAGGGAGTACAATGAGCAGTTCTTC.

Only a few counts were recorded for this clonotype. The chain is built from TRBV4-3 and TRBJ1-3, with D uncertain. Germline CDR1 is LGHNA and CDR2 is YSLEER. CDR3 length: 17 residues. V dropped 0 bases and J dropped 0 bases, with 12 bases sitting between them. This CDR3 is CASSQDLPPSSGNTIYF. The CDR3 coding sequence is TGCGCCAGCAGCCAAGATCTTCCCCCATCCTCTGGAAACACCATATATTTT.

The V gene is TRBV20-1, the J gene TRBJ1-5, with D perhaps matching TRBD1 (5 bases). The germline V gene encodes CDR1 DFQATT and CDR2 SNEGSKA (reference sequence). V lost 1 base, J lost 7 bases, and 20 bases lay in between. The CDR3 runs to 16 residues. CDR3 nucleotide sequence: TGCAGTGCTAGAGCCCTAGACGCGGCAGGGCGCCAGCCCCAGCATTTT. It specifies CSARALDAAGRQPQHF.